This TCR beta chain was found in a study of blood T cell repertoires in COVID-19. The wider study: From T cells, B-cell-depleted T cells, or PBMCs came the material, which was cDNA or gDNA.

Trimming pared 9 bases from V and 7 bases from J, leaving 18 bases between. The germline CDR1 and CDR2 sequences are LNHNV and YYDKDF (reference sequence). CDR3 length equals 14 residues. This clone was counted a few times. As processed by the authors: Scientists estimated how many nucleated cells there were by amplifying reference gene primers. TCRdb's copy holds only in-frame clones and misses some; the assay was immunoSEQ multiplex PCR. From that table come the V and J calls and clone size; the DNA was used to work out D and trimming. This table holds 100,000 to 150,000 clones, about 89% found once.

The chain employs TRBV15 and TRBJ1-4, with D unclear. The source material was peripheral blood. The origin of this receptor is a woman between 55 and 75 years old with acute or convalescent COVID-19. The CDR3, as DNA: TGTGCCACTTCCGCTGCGGTCGGGAGTGAAAAACTGTTTTTT. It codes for CATSAAVGSEKLFF.